This note documents a single TCR beta chain sequence. The record originates from a study of blood T cell repertoires in COVID-19. From germline, CDR1 is SQVTM and CDR2 ANQGSEA. The CDR3 runs 13 residues. V shed 6 bases and J shed 3 bases, with 15 bases lying between them. In the original processing: From reference gene primer amplification, estimates of nucleated cell counts were derived. TCRdb keeps only in-frame clones here, not all; method: immunoSEQ multiplex PCR. V and J calls and clone size are as listed in that table; D and trimming were resolved from the DNA. The sample has approximately 200,000 clones, 70% to 90% seen once.

What was sequenced was PBMCs or T cells enriched from blood (not recorded which). The chain has TRBV29-1 and TRBJ2-7; tentatively, D is TRBD2 (8 bases). The receptor was isolated from a man between 25 and 39 years old who had recovered from COVID-19. In DNA, the CDR3 is TGCAGCGTAGCGGGGGACAGATTCTACGAGCAGTACTTC. Protein sequence: CSVAGDRFYEQYF.